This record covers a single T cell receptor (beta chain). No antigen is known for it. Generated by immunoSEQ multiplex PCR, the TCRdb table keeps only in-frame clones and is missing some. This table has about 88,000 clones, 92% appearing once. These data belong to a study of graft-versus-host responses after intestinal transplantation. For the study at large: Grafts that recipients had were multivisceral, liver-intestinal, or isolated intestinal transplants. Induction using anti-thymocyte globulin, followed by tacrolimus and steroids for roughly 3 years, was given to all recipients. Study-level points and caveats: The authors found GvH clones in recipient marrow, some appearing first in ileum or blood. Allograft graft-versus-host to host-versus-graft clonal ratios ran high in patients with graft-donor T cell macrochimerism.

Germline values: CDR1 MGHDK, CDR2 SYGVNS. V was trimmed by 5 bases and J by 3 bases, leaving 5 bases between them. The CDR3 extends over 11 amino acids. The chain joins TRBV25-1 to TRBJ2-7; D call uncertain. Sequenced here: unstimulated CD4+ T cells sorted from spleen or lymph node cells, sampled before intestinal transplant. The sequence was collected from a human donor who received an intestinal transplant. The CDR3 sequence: CASSFLYEQYF. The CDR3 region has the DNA TGTGCCAGCAGTTTCCTCTACGAGCAGTACTTC.